Each of the 4 T cell receptor beta chains below was sequenced from the same sample in a study of cytomegalovirus exposure and HLA in healthy donors. The study ran its PCR with 60 Vbeta and 13 Jbeta primers. Using immunoSEQ multiplex PCR, the repertoire was profiled, and TCRdb retains in-frame clones only, with some absent. The sample carries fewer than 300,000 clones, just over 85% recorded once. The sequenced material came from PBMCs. Source of these receptors: a man between 35 and 55 years old in good health and CMV-seropositive.

V is TRBV28 and J is TRBJ2-5; D may be TRBD1 (5 bases). CDR1 and CDR2 (germline): MDHEN, SYDVKM. The V end was cut by 3 bases, the J end by 4 bases, with 12 bases between. The CDR3 has 14 amino acids. CDR3 sequence: CASSFLNQGETQYF. As DNA, the CDR3 is TGTGCCAGCAGTTTCCTTAACCAGGGAGAGACCCAGTACTTC.

The chain recombines TRBV2 with TRBJ2-7; D is perhaps TRBD1 (6 bases). The V end lost 6 bases, the J end lost 2 bases, and 14 bases lay between the germline ends. CDR1 is SNHLY, CDR2 FYNNEI, per germline. This CDR3 has 14 amino acids. This chain's CDR3 is CASSDPWTAYEQYF. The DNA of the CDR3 is TGTGCCAGCAGCGACCCCTGGACAGCCTACGAGCAGTACTTC.

The chain couples TRBV10-3 to TRBJ2-7, with unresolved D. The CDR3 runs 13 residues. The V end lost 2 bases, the J end lost 4 bases, and 9 bases lay between the germline ends. Germline V gene sequence: CDR1 ENHRY, CDR2 SYGVKD. The CDR3 sequence is CAISERPLYEQYF. In nucleotides, the CDR3 is TGTGCCATCAGTGAGCGCCCACTATACGAGCAGTACTTC.

The chain joins TRBV11-2 to TRBJ2-7; TRBD2 agrees at 8 bases. The junction had 4 bases not matched to a gene; V was cut back by 1 base and J by 2 bases. The CDR3 has 15 amino acids. The V gene's germline CDR1 is SGHAT and CDR2 FQNNGV. The DNA for the CDR3 is TGTGCCAGCAGCTTAGGGGCGGGGGGCCCCTACGAGCAGTACTTC. The encoded protein is CASSLGAGGPYEQYF.